These 4 T cell receptor beta chains came from one sample sequenced in a study of CD8+CD57+ T cells in acquired aplastic anemia. CD8+CD57+ cell expansion had been shown by flow cytometry in patients chosen for sequencing. Researchers used genomic DNA as the template to profile TCR beta VDJ and CDR3. TCRdb re-analysed the reads in MiXCR, keeping a single row per CDR3 protein. Of around 210,000 distinct CDR3 sequences listed, over 55% are singletons. The sample consisted of sorted CD4+, CD8+, or CD8+CD57+ T cells (not recorded which) from PBMCs. The receptors originated from a human donor with aplastic anemia.

The chain joins TRBV7-8 to TRBJ1-2; 8 nucleotides align to TRBD1. The J segment lost 8 bases and the V segment lost 6 bases, leaving 14 bases of the junction unmatched. This CDR3 is 15 amino acids long. Germline V gene data show CDR1 as SGHVS and CDR2 as FQNEAQ. The CDR3 DNA follows: TGTGCCAGCAGTTTCCTAGGACAGGGTAGCTGGGGCTACACCTTC. Translation gives CASSFLGQGSWGYTF.

This rearrangement joins TRBV7-8 to TRBJ2-1; TRBD2 agrees at 9 bases. The CDR3 totals 14 residues. With V trimmed by 6 bases and J by 3 bases, 3 bases remained unmatched. CDR1 and CDR2 from the germline V gene are SGHVS and FQNEAQ. The CDR3 region is CASRKAGGYNEQFF. The CDR3 DNA sequence: TGTGCCAGCAGGAAAGCGGGAGGCTACAATGAGCAGTTCTTC. Combining the CDR3 with reference TRBV7-8 and TRBJ2-1 gives the whole variable domain GAGVSQSPRYKVAKRGQDVALRCDPISGHVSLFWYQQALGQGPEFLTYFQNEAQLDKSGLPSDRFFAERPEGSVSTLKIQRTQQEDSAVYLCASRKAGGYNEQFFGPGTRLTVL.

V gene TRBV10-3 combines with J gene TRBJ1-5; D is uncertain. The ends were cut back, 1 base at V and 6 bases at J, with 4 bases in the middle. The germline V gene encodes CDR1 ENHRY and CDR2 SYGVKD. The CDR3 is made up of 12 amino acids. Here the CDR3 DNA reads TGTGCCATCAGTGAGTTGGGTCAGCCCCAGCATTTT. As protein: CAISELGQPQHF.

This chain links TRBV12-3 or TRBV12-4 with TRBJ2-5; TRBD2 matches 8 bases. The CDR3 extends over 16 amino acids. V dropped 2 bases and J dropped 3; count of bases not matched to a gene: 8. The CDR3: CASSLYQVAGKETQYF. CDR3 nucleotides: TGTGCCAGCAGTTTATACCAAGTAGCGGGAAAAGAGACCCAGTACTTC.